The 9 T cell receptor beta chains in this list originate from one sample, sequenced in a study of T cell responses to AZD1222 COVID-19 vaccine. Clones were read by immunoSEQ multiplex PCR, and TCRdb kept only the in-frame ones, dropping some. The table lists some 120,000 clones, 92% of them singletons, with about 1.1% in the top ten. The sample consisted of peripheral blood, taken on day 0 of AZD1222 vaccination. These receptors were collected from an adult in good health.

The V gene is TRBV5-1, the J gene TRBJ2-2, with D hard to call. The CDR3 is made up of 13 amino acids. V gave up 2 bases and J gave up 4 bases, with 6 bases separating them. Germline V gene sequence: CDR1 SGHRS, CDR2 YFSETQ. The DNA for the CDR3 is TGCGCCAGCAGCTTCCCCGGCACCGGGGAGCTGTTTTTT. Its translation is CASSFPGTGELFF.

This chain joins TRBV9 and TRBJ2-6; either TRBD1 or TRBD2 may fit D (5 bases each). Germline lookup yields CDR1 SGDLS and CDR2 YYNGEE. The CDR3 loop spans 15 amino acids. V was clipped by 4 bases and J by 4 bases, with 12 bases between them. The CDR3 DNA follows: TGTGCCAGCAGCCAGGGAGTAATAGGGGCCAACGTCCTGACTTTC. The encoded protein is CASSQGVIGANVLTF.

The rearrangement uses TRBV29-1 and TRBJ2-5, with D unclear. Germline CDR1 is SQVTM and CDR2 is ANQGSEA. With 4 bases removed from V and 4 bases from J, the gap between germline ends came to 13 bases. This CDR3 region has 13 residues. The CDR3 reads CSVGYRQGETQYF. The CDR3 nucleotides are TGCAGCGTTGGGTACCGCCAAGGAGAGACCCAGTACTTC. Together with reference TRBV29-1 and TRBJ2-5, the CDR3 gives the full variable domain: SAVISQKPSRDICQRGTSLTIQCQVDSQVTMMFWYRQQPGQSLTLIATANQGSEATYESGFVIDKFPISRPNLTFSTLTVSNMSPEDSSIYLCSVGYRQGETQYFGPGTRLLVL.

This chain connects TRBV11-3 to TRBJ1-6; D is unclear. The CDR3 has 13 amino acids. From germline, CDR1 is SGHNT and CDR2 YENEEA. The V and J ends lost 2 bases and 9 bases respectively, with 8 bases between them. CDR3 bases: TGTGCCAGCAGCTTAAGACCTCGTTCACCCCTCCACTTT. Its translation is CASSLRPRSPLHF.

The V gene is TRBV28, the J gene TRBJ2-5; the match to TRBD2 covers 7 bases. This CDR3 contains 16 residues. Trimming removed 3 bases from V and 1 base from J; junction bases left unmatched: 8. Germline V CDR1 and CDR2: MDHEN, SYDVKM. The CDR3 is CASSFLAGDLQETQYF. The CDR3 DNA is TGTGCCAGCAGTTTTCTCGCGGGAGACCTCCAAGAGACCCAGTACTTC.

The chain carries TRBV6-5 and TRBJ1-2, with 12 positions matching TRBD1. The CDR3 is made up of 14 amino acids. Germline CDR1 reads MNHEY; CDR2 reads SVGAGI. V trimming: 7 bases; J trimming: 6 bases; junction bases outside the gene matches: 6. The CDR3 spells CASTNRDRGHGYTF. In DNA, the CDR3 is TGTGCCAGCACAAACCGGGACAGGGGGCATGGCTACACCTTC.

In DNA, the CDR3 is TGCGCCAGCAGCTTGGGGACGGTGGGTTCACCCCTCCACTTT. Its protein product is CASSLGTVGSPLHF. The genes are TRBV5-1 and TRBJ1-6; D gene unclear. V lost 0 bases and J 9 bases, leaving 10 bases between the germline ends. Germline lookup yields CDR1 SGHRS and CDR2 YFSETQ. CDR3 size: 14 residues.

This clone was counted a few times. The V call is TRBV4-1, the J call TRBJ1-4; D call uncertain. The V and J ends lost 4 bases and 0 bases respectively, with 15 bases between them. The CDR3 totals 17 residues. Per germline, CDR1 MGHRA and CDR2 YSYEKL. The CDR3 spells CASSPGPADATNEKLFF. The CDR3 DNA reads as TGCGCCAGCAGCCCCGGGCCAGCCGATGCAACTAATGAAAAACTGTTTTTT.

V is TRBV3-1 (or the pseudogene TRBV3-2) and J is TRBJ1-1; unclear D gene. In germline, CDR1 is LGHDT, CDR2 YNNKEL (reference sequence). V was clipped by 5 bases and J by 7 bases, with 14 bases between them. This CDR3 is built from 13 residues. The CDR3 spells CASSDGGRFEAFF. CDR3 nucleotides: TGTGCCAGCAGCGATGGCGGGCGGTTTGAAGCTTTCTTT.